The entry that follows covers one TCR beta chain sequence. Its antigen is undetermined. This entry belongs to a study of CD8 T cells in ankylosing spondylitis. Study findings and constraints: One TCR beta motif, made up of seven to nine highly homologous variants, appeared characteristic of ankylosing spondylitis blood.

V was trimmed by 6 bases and J by 3 bases, leaving 14 bases between them. The CDR3 length is 14 residues. Quantitative 5'-RACE with molecular barcodes produced the TCR beta libraries. TCRdb recomputed calls from the 5' RACE reads with MiXCR, one row per CDR3 protein. This sample carries about 220,000 distinct CDR3 sequences, 25% to 30% of them seen once, and the ten largest clones take under 8%. V and J are TRBV12-3 or TRBV12-4 and TRBJ2-5; D is possibly TRBD1 or TRBD2 (5 bases each). The specimen was blood, either unsorted or a sorted T cell fraction (not recorded which). The receptor was isolated from a male donor with ankylosing spondylitis or in good health (not recorded which). The CDR3 loop reads CASSPGTPKETQYF. As DNA, the CDR3 is TGTGCCAGCAGCCCCGGGACCCCAAAAGAGACCCAGTACTTC.